The clone carrying this TCR beta chain has a handful of counts. Antigen specificity is unknown. The sample comes from a study of T-cell memory formation after mild COVID-19. Study-wide findings and caveats: Clones shrinking between day 15 and 85 showed a balanced CD4/CD8 split, and those that grew later tilted toward CD4+.

TCR alpha and TCR beta cDNA libraries with sample barcodes and UMIs came from 5'RACE using constant-segment primers. In TCRdb, the 5' RACE reads were re-called with MiXCR into one record per CDR3 protein. The table shows 250,000 to 300,000 distinct CDR3 sequences, with approximately 16% occurring only once. The V gene's germline CDR1 is MNHEY and CDR2 SVGAGI. The CDR3 is 14 residues long. V shed 7 bases and J 4 bases; nucleotides not matched to a gene: 6. The chain joins TRBV6-5 to TRBJ2-3, with 9 bases lining up with TRBD2. The sequenced sample consisted of PBMCs or a T cell subset sorted from them (not recorded which). The sequence was collected from a man between 18 and 35 years old who had mild COVID-19 (a few samples of this study predate the infection). Cell type and time point are not known. For the CDR3, the DNA is TGTGCCAGCAAATGGCGGGGGGGGCCAGATACGCAGTATTTT. Its protein product is CASKWRGGPDTQYF.